The text below deals with one TCR beta chain. The CDR3 length is 14 residues. Germline loops: CDR1 LGHDT, CDR2 YNNKEL (reference sequence). V was pared by 4 bases and J by 2 bases, with 3 bases of the junction left unmatched. Only in-frame clones appear in the TCRdb table, and some are missing; sequencing was by immunoSEQ multiplex PCR. The profile shows around 55,000 clones, approximately 91% of them singletons. These data originate in a study of control samples from healthy donors and cancer patients. This rearrangement joins TRBV3-1 (or the pseudogene TRBV3-2) to TRBJ2-7; 9 nucleotides align to TRBD2. The origin of this receptor is a man between 45 and 60 years old in good health. Material for sequencing was blood. CDR3 sequence: CASSPSGTTYEQYF. DNA of the CDR3: TGTGCCAGCAGCCCTAGCGGGACGACCTACGAGCAGTACTTC.